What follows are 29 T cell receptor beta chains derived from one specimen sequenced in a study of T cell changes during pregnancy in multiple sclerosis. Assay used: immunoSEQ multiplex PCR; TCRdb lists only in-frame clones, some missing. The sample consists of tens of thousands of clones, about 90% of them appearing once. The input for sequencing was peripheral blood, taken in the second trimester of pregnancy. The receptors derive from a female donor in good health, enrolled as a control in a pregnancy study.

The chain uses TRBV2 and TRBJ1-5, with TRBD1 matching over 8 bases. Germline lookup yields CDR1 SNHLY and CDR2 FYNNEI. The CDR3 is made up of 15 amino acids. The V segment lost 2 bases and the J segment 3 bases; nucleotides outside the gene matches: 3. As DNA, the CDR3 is TGTGCCAGCAGTGAAAGGACAGGGAACAATCAGCCCCAGCATTTT. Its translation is CASSERTGNNQPQHF.

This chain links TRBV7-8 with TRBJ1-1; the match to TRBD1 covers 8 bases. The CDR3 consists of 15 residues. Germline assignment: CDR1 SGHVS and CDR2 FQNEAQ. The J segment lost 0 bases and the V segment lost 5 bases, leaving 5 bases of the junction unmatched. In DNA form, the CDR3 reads TGTGCCAGCAGCGCCGACAGGGGTGTGAACACTGAAGCTTTCTTT. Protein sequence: CASSADRGVNTEAFF.

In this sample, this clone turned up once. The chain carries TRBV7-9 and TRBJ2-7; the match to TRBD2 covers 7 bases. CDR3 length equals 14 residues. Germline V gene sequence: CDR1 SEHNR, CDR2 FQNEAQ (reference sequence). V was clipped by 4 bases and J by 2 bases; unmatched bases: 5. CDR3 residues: CASSYTSVAYEQYF. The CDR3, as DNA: TGTGCCAGCAGCTATACTAGCGTCGCCTACGAGCAGTACTTC.

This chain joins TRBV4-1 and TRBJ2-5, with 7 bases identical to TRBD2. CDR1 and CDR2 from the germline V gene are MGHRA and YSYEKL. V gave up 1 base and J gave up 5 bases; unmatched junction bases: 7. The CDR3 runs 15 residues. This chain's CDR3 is CASSQGTRAQETQYF. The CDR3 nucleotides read TGCGCCAGCAGCCAAGGGACTAGAGCCCAGGAGACCCAGTACTTC.

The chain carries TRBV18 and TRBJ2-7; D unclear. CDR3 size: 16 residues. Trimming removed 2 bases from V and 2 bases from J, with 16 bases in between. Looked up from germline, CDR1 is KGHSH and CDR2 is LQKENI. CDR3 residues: CASSPAPTYLAYEQYF. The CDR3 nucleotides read TGTGCCAGCTCACCAGCCCCGACTTACCTCGCCTACGAGCAGTACTTC. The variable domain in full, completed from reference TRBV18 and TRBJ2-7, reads NAGVMQNPRHLVRRRGQEARLRCSPMKGHSHVYWYRQLPEEGLKFMVYLQKENIIDESGMPKERFSAEFPKEGPSILRIQQVVRGDSAAYFCASSPAPTYLAYEQYFGPGTRLTVT.

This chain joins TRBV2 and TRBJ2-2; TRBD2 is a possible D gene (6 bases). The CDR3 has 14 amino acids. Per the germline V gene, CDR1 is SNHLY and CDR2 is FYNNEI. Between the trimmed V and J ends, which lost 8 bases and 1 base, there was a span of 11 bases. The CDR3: CASSREWNTGELFF. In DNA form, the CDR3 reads TGTGCCAGCTCTCGGGAGTGGAACACCGGGGAGCTGTTTTTT.

In DNA form, the CDR3 reads TGTGCCAGCGGCGGACAGGGTAGGAGGCAAGAGACCCAGTACTTC. As protein: CASGGQGRRQETQYF. The chain joins TRBV25-1 to TRBJ2-5; 8 bases line up with TRBD1. This CDR3 contains 15 residues. The junction had 10 bases not matched to a gene; V was cut back by 8 bases and J by 2 bases. Looked up from germline, CDR1 is MGHDK and CDR2 is SYGVNS.

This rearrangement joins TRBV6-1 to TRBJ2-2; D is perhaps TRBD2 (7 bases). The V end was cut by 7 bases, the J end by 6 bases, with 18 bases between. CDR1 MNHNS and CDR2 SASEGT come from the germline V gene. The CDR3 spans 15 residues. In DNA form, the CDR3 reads TGTGCCAGCATCCCGAGGGCGGGGGCTGCCGGGGAGCTGTTTTTT. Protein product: CASIPRAGAAGELFF.

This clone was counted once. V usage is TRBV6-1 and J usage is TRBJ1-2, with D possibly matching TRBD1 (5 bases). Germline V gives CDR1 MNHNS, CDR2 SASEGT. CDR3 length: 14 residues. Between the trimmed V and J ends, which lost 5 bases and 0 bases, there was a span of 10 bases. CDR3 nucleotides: TGTGCCAGCAGTATAACGACAGCTAACTATGGCTACACCTTC. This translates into CASSITTANYGYTF.

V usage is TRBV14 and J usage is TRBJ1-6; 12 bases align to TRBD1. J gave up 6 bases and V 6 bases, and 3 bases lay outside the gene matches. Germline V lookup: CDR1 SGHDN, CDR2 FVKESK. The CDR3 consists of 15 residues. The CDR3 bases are TGTGCCAGCAGACAGGGACAGGGGGCTAATTCACCCCTCCACTTT. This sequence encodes CASRQGQGANSPLHF.

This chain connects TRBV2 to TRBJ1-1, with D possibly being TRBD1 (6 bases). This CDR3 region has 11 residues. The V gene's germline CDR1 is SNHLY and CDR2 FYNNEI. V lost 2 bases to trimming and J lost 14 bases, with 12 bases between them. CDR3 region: CASSETGQGFF. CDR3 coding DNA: TGTGCCAGCAGTGAAACGGGACAAGGATTCTTT.

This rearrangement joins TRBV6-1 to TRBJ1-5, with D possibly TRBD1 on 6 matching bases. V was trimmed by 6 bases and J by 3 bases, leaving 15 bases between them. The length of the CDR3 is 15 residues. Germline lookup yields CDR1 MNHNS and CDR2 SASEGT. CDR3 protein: CASSGGADLNQPQHF. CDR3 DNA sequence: TGTGCCAGCAGCGGGGGGGCAGATCTCAATCAGCCCCAGCATTTT.

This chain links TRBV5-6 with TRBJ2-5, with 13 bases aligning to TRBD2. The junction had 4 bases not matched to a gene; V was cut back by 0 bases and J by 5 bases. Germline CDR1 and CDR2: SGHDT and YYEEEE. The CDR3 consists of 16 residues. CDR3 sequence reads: CASSLGLAGGEETQYF. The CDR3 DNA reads TGTGCCAGCAGCTTGGGACTAGCGGGGGGCGAGGAGACCCAGTACTTC.

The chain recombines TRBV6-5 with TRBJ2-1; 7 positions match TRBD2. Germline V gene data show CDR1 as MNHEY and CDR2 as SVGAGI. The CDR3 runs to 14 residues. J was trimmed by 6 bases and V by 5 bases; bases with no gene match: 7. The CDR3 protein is CASSRLAPLNEQFF. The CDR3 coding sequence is TGTGCCAGCAGTCGACTAGCTCCCCTCAATGAGCAGTTCTTC.

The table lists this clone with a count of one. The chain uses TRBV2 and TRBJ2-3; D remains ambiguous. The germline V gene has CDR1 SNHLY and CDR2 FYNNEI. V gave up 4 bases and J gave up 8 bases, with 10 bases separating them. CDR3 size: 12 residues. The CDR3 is CASSVRHPTQYF. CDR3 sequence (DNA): TGTGCCAGCAGTGTCCGACATCCTACGCAGTATTTT.

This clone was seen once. The CDR3 nucleotides are TGTGCCAGCAGTGAAAAGGCTAGCGGGGGGGATGATACGCAGTATTTT. Encoded protein: CASSEKASGGDDTQYF. The chain links TRBV6-4 to TRBJ2-3; 12 bases fit TRBD2. The CDR3 loop spans 16 amino acids. CDR1 is MRHNA and CDR2 is SNTAGT in the germline V gene. Germline trimming cut 3 bases from V and 6 bases from J; bases unmatched to any gene: 7.

The CDR3 spells CASSIEGGATDTQYF. The CDR3 DNA reads as TGTGCCAGTAGTATCGAAGGGGGGGCCACGGATACGCAGTATTTT. This sequence joins TRBV19 and TRBJ2-3; maybe TRBD2 (7 bases). The length of the CDR3 is 15 residues. V was pared by 3 bases and J by 6 bases, with 16 bases between. Germline assignment: CDR1 LNHDA and CDR2 SQIVND (reference sequence).

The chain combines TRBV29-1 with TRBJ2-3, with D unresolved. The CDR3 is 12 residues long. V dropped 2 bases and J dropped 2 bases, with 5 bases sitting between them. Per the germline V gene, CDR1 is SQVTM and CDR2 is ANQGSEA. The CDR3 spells CSVESSTDTQYF. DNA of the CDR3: TGCAGCGTTGAATCCTCCACAGATACGCAGTATTTT.

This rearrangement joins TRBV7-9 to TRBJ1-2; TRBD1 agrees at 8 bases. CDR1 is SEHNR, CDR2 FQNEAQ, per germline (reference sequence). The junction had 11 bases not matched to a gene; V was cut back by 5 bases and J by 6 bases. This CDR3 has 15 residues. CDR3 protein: CASSVSSPGGNGYTF. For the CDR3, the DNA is TGTGCCAGCAGCGTTAGTTCACCAGGGGGCAATGGCTACACCTTC.

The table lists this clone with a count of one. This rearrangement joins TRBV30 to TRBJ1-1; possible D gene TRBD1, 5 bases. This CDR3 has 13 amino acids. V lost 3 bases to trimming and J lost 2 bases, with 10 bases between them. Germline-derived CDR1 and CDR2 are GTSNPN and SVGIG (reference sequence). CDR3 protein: CAWSKGINTEAFF. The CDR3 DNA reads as TGTGCCTGGAGCAAGGGGATTAACACTGAAGCTTTCTTT.

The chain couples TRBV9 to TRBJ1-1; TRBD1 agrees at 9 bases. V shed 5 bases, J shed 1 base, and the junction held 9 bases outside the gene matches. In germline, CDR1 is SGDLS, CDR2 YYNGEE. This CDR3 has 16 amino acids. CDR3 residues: CASSYSPGQGNTEAFF. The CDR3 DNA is TGTGCCAGCAGTTATTCACCGGGACAGGGGAACACTGAAGCTTTCTTT.

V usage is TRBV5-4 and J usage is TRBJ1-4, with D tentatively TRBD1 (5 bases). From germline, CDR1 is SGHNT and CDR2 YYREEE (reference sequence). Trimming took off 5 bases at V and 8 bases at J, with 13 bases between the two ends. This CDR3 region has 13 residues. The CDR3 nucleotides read TGTGCCAGCAGAGAGAGGGGAGGCGAAAAACTGTTTTTT. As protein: CASRERGGEKLFF.

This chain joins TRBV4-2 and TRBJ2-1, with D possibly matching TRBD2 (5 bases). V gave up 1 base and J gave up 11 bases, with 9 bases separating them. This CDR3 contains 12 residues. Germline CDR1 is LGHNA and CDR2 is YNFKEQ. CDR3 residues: CASSQVLDKQFF. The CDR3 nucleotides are TGTGCCAGCAGCCAAGTACTAGATAAGCAGTTCTTC.

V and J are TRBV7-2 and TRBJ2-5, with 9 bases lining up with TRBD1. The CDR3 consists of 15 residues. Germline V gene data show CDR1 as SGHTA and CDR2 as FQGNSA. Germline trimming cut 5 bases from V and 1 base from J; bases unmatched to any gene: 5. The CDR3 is CASSPLGQGQETQYF. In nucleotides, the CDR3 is TGTGCCAGCAGCCCTCTGGGACAGGGCCAAGAGACCCAGTACTTC.

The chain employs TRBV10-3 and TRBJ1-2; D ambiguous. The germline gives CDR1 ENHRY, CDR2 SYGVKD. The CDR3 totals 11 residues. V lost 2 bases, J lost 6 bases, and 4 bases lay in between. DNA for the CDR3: TGTGCCATCAGTGAGGAGAATGGCTACACCTTC. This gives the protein CAISEENGYTF.

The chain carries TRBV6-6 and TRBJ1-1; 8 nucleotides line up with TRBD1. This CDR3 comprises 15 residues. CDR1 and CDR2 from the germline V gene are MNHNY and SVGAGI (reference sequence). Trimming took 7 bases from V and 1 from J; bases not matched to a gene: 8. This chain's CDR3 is CASTHSTGANTEAFF. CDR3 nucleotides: TGTGCCAGCACCCACTCGACAGGGGCGAACACTGAAGCTTTCTTT.

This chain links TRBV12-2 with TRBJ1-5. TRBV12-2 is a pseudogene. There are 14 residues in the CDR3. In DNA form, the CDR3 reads TGTGCAAGTCGCCCCCTAAGGAGGGATCAGCCCCAGCATTTT. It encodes CASRPLRRDQPQHF.

The CDR3 nucleotides are TGCGCCAGCAGCTCCCCGGGACAGGGGATGGGGGAAAAACTGTTTTTT. Its protein product is CASSSPGQGMGEKLFF. The chain couples TRBV5-1 to TRBJ1-4; 10 nucleotides align to TRBD1. The CDR3 is made up of 16 amino acids. The ends lost 3 bases at V and 8 bases at J; junction bases unmatched: 10. The germline CDR1 and CDR2 sequences are SGHRS and YFSETQ.

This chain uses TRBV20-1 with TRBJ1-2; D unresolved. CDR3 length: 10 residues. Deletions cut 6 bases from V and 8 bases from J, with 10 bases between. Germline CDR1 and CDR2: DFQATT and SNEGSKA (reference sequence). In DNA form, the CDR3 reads TGCAGTGCGGGTCCGGGGGGCTACACCTTC. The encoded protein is CSAGPGGYTF.